What follows are 15 T cell receptor beta chains derived from one specimen sequenced in a study of TIL therapy for anti-PD-1-resistant metastatic lung cancer. Sample time point: pre-treatment sample, taken before nivolumab and TIL therapy. Sequencing used immunoSEQ v3. Assay: immunoSEQ multiplex PCR; the TCRdb copy retains only in-frame clones and omits some. The sample gives about 60,000 clones, 55% to 75% of which show up once; 6.6% is in the top ten. The specimen was blood, collected at baseline. The origin of the receptors is a person aged 25 to 79 with non-small cell lung cancer.

The chain carries TRBV6-6 and TRBJ2-5, with TRBD2 identical over 8 bases. The CDR3 runs 15 residues. CDR1 is MNHNY, CDR2 SVGAGI, per germline (reference sequence). Unmatched junction bases numbered 7, after V lost 5 bases and J lost 2 bases. CDR3 in DNA: TGTGCCAGCAGTACCCCGGGGGGGCAGCAAGAGACCCAGTACTTC. It translates to CASSTPGGQQETQYF.

The V gene is TRBV9, the J gene TRBJ2-3; 13 positions match TRBD2. The J segment lost 9 bases and the V segment lost 3 bases, leaving 7 bases of the junction unmatched. The CDR3 consists of 15 residues. The V gene's germline CDR1 is SGDLS and CDR2 YYNGEE. CDR3 nucleotides: TGTGCCAGCAGCGCGGGACTAGCGGGGATCTTCACGCAGTATTTT. This gives the protein CASSAGLAGIFTQYF. The entire variable domain, with the rest obtained from reference TRBV9 and TRBJ2-3, is as follows: DSGVTQTPKHLITATGQRVTLRCSPRSGDLSVYWYQQSLDQGLQFLIQYYNGEERAKGNILERFSAQQFPDLHSELNLSSLELGDSALYFCASSAGLAGIFTQYFGPGTRLTVL.

The gene calls are TRBV14 and TRBJ1-2; tentative D call: TRBD1 (6 bases). The CDR3 spans 14 residues. V lost 3 bases to trimming and J lost 5 bases, with 13 bases between them. The germline V gene encodes CDR1 SGHDN and CDR2 FVKESK. The DNA of the CDR3 is TGTGCCAGCAGCCACGCCGACAGGCCGTATGGCTACACCTTC. Translating gives CASSHADRPYGYTF.

The rearrangement links TRBV7-2 to TRBJ1-2, with 10 bases fitting TRBD1. The germline gives CDR1 SGHTA, CDR2 FQGNSA. The CDR3 extends over 14 amino acids. The V segment lost 2 bases and the J segment 8 bases; nucleotides outside the gene matches: 5. The CDR3 DNA sequence: TGTGCCAGCAGCTTAAGACAGGGGGCGCGAGGCTACACCTTC. Its protein product is CASSLRQGARGYTF.

The chain has TRBV13 and TRBJ2-7; 14 bases map to TRBD2. Germline CDR1 and CDR2: PRHDT and FYEKMQ (reference sequence). The CDR3 contains 16 residues. Trimming removed 3 bases from V and 5 bases from J; junction bases left unmatched: 6. The CDR3 is CASSLGLAGEVDEQYF. CDR3 DNA sequence: TGTGCCAGCAGCTTGGGACTAGCGGGAGAAGTCGACGAGCAGTACTTC.

The chain links TRBV5-1 to TRBJ2-1; 9 bases match TRBD2. The J segment lost 2 bases and the V segment lost 6 bases, leaving 9 bases of the junction unmatched. CDR1 SGHRS and CDR2 YFSETQ come from the germline V gene. The CDR3 runs to 16 residues. The CDR3 spells CASTQGAGGTYNEQFF. The DNA of the CDR3 is TGCGCCAGCACCCAGGGAGCGGGAGGAACCTACAATGAGCAGTTCTTC.

V and J are TRBV4-1 and TRBJ1-5; D ambiguous. This CDR3 is 14 amino acids long. The V and J ends lost 1 base and 3 bases respectively, with 7 bases between them. Germline assignment: CDR1 MGHRA and CDR2 YSYEKL. The DNA for the CDR3 is TGCGCCAGCAGCCAAGTAACAGCCAATCAGCCCCAGCATTTT. This codes for CASSQVTANQPQHF.

This chain links TRBV5-1 with TRBJ1-1; D unclear. The CDR3 has 14 residues. CDR1 and CDR2 (germline): SGHRS, YFSETQ. Trimming removed 0 bases from V and 0 bases from J, with 6 bases in between. In DNA form, the CDR3 reads TGCGCCAGCAGCTTGGAAGCAGTGAACACTGAAGCTTTCTTT. The encoded protein is CASSLEAVNTEAFF. The variable domain in full, with the rest retrieved from reference TRBV5-1 and TRBJ1-1, is KAGVTQTPRYLIKTRGQQVTLSCSPISGHRSVSWYQQTPGQGLQFLFEYFSETQRNKGNFPGRFSGRQFSNSRSEMNVSTLELGDSALYLCASSLEAVNTEAFFGQGTRLTVV.

This rearrangement joins TRBV28 to TRBJ1-5, with D uncertain. Germline CDR1 reads MDHEN; CDR2 reads SYDVKM. This CDR3 spans 14 amino acids. Trimming shortened V by 3 bases and J by 0 bases, and 6 bases separated the two germline ends. The CDR3 protein is CASSFYDSNQPQHF. Written as DNA, the CDR3 is TGTGCCAGCAGTTTCTACGATAGCAATCAGCCCCAGCATTTT.

CDR3: CASSLLPRTGSYEQYF. In DNA form, the CDR3 reads TGTGCCAGCAGTTTGCTCCCCCGGACAGGCAGCTACGAGCAGTACTTC. This rearrangement joins TRBV27 to TRBJ2-7; 7 bases map to TRBD1. Per the germline V gene, CDR1 is MNHEY and CDR2 is SMNVEV (reference sequence). CDR3 size: 16 residues. V gave up 3 bases and J gave up 3 bases; unmatched junction bases: 11.

CDR3 DNA sequence: TGTGCCAGCAGCGCAAGCCCCGGCGGGTTGAATGAAAAACTGTTTTTT. This gives the protein CASSASPGGLNEKLFF. V and J are TRBV4-2 and TRBJ1-4, with D uncertain. The germline CDR1 and CDR2 sequences are LGHNA and YNFKEQ. The CDR3 is 16 amino acids. V lost 5 bases to trimming and J lost 5 bases, with 18 bases between them.

The chain recombines TRBV7-2 with TRBJ2-1, with 12 positions matching TRBD2. V lost 5 bases, J lost 4 bases, and 3 bases stayed unmatched. Germline V gene sequence: CDR1 SGHTA, CDR2 FQGNSA. The CDR3 has 15 residues. In DNA, the CDR3 is TGTGCCAGCAGCGCCGGACTAGCGGGGTACAATGAGCAGTTCTTC. This gives the protein CASSAGLAGYNEQFF.

The rearrangement links TRBV7-9 to TRBJ1-2, with 7 bases that match TRBD1. The CDR3 spans 12 residues. Unmatched junction bases numbered 1, after V lost 5 bases and J lost 4 bases. Germline V gives CDR1 SEHNR, CDR2 FQNEAQ (reference sequence). CDR3 bases: TGTGCCAGCAGCGGGACAGCCTATGGCTACACCTTC. Translated, it gives CASSGTAYGYTF.

The V gene is TRBV2, the J gene TRBJ1-4, with 8 bases lining up with TRBD1. This CDR3 has 14 amino acids. Germline lookup yields CDR1 SNHLY and CDR2 FYNNEI. With 7 bases clipped from V and 6 bases from J, the junction kept 7 bases outside the gene matches. The CDR3 coding sequence is TGTGCCAGCAACCAGGGGGCGCGGGATGAAAAACTGTTTTTT. Its translation is CASNQGARDEKLFF. Using reference TRBV2 and TRBJ1-4 for the parts outside the CDR3, the full variable domain is EPEVTQTPSHQVTQMGQEVILRCVPISNHLYFYWYRQILGQKVEFLVSFYNNEISEKSEIFDDQFSVERPDGSNFTLKIRSTKLEDSAMYFCASNQGARDEKLFFGSGTQLSVL.

This chain links TRBV5-6 with TRBJ2-2; 8 nucleotides align to TRBD1. This CDR3 is built from 15 residues. CDR1 and CDR2 from the germline V gene are SGHDT and YYEEEE. The junction had 6 bases not matched to a gene; V was cut back by 2 bases and J by 6 bases. CDR3 bases: TGTGCCAGCAGCTTAAGGACAGGGAAGGCCGGGGAGCTGTTTTTT. Translated, it gives CASSLRTGKAGELFF.